These 8 T cell receptor beta chains were sequenced from one sample in a study of regulatory T cells in long-lasting Graves disease. In building TCR beta libraries, iRepertoire HTBI primers were used together with Arm-PCR of CDR3 regions. One entry per CDR3 protein results from TCRdb running MiXCR on the multiplex PCR reads. The repertoire consists of more than 350,000 distinct CDR3 sequences, with approximately 22% occurring once and the leading ten covering roughly an eighth. Regarding time point: persistent/refractory GD, antithyroid drugs over 5 years with positive TRAb. From PBMCs, RNA was extracted and then used to make the TCR library. Source: peripheral blood mononuclear cells (PBMCs), taken when the disease was refractory, from a patient treated with antithyroid drugs. These receptors all come from a female donor with Graves disease.

This clonotype has ten or more counts. This chain uses TRBV7-2 with TRBJ2-7; tentative D call: TRBD2 (6 bases). The CDR3 contains 14 residues. V shed 3 bases and J shed 1 base, with 10 bases lying between them. Germline CDR1 and CDR2: SGHTA and FQGNSA. The CDR3 DNA reads as TGTGCCAGCAGCTTCCGGGAGTGGTCCTACGAGCAGTACTTC. Encoded protein: CASSFREWSYEQYF.

This clonotype showed up just a few times. The chain couples TRBV5-1 to TRBJ2-7, with D tentatively TRBD2 (5 bases). Trimming cost V 4 bases and J 1 base, with 15 bases left between them. Germline values: CDR1 SGHRS, CDR2 YFSETQ. The CDR3 sequence is 15 residues long. The CDR3: CASSPEASRSYEQYF. Written as DNA, the CDR3 is TGCGCCAGCAGCCCGGAGGCCAGCCGGTCCTACGAGCAGTACTTC.

The chain is built from TRBV28 and TRBJ2-5; 11 bases agree with TRBD1. The J call may be mistaken, given a closer DNA end match to TRBJ2-1. The CDR3 runs to 16 residues. Germline CDR1 is MDHEN and CDR2 is SYDVKM. CDR3 residues: CASSPPGTGGYNEQFF. CDR3 DNA sequence: TGTGCCAGCAGTCCACCCGGGACAGGGGGCTACAATGAGCAGTTCTTC.

This clonotype came up many times. The rearrangement links TRBV28 to TRBJ2-5; D gene uncertain. V shed 1 base and J shed 5 bases, with 2 bases lying between them. CDR3 size: 11 residues. Germline V CDR1 and CDR2: MDHEN, SYDVKM. CDR3 in amino acids: CASSLYETQYF. The CDR3 bases are TGTGCCAGCAGTTTATACGAGACCCAGTACTTC.

V gene TRBV6-1 combines with J gene TRBJ1-4; no clear D. In germline, CDR1 is MNHNS, CDR2 SASEGT. The CDR3 has 13 amino acids. V lost 7 bases to trimming and J lost 2 bases, with 8 bases between them. CDR3 region: CASNLGTNEKLFF. Written as DNA, the CDR3 is TGTGCCAGCAATTTGGGTACTAATGAAAAACTGTTTTTT.

This clonotype was counted many times. The rearrangement joins TRBV28 to TRBJ2-7; 11 nucleotides agree with TRBD2. The V and J ends lost 3 bases and 2 bases, in that order; junction bases with no gene match: 6. This CDR3 contains 16 residues. Germline V gives CDR1 MDHEN, CDR2 SYDVKM. CDR3 sequence: CASSFEGSGRAYEQYF. CDR3 DNA sequence: TGTGCCAGCAGTTTTGAAGGTAGCGGGAGGGCCTACGAGCAGTACTTC.

In its sample, this clonotype was seen a few times. The chain is built from TRBV7-9 and TRBJ1-1; D might be TRBD1 (5 bases). CDR1 is SEHNR and CDR2 is FQNEAQ in the germline V gene (reference sequence). This CDR3 spans 13 amino acids. Deletions cut 7 bases from V and 2 bases from J, with 11 bases between. CDR3 sequence: CASTWTINTEAFF. In DNA form, the CDR3 reads TGTGCCAGCACCTGGACAATCAACACTGAAGCTTTCTTT.

The rearrangement joins TRBV20-1 to TRBJ2-6; maybe TRBD1 (6 bases). The CDR3 covers 18 residues. Trimming took 4 bases from V and 0 from J, leaving 19 bases between them. In germline, CDR1 is DFQATT, CDR2 SNEGSKA (reference sequence). CDR3 in DNA: TGCAGTGCTATCATTAAGGGACACCCCAGCTCTGGGGCCAACGTCCTGACTTTC. Its translation: CSAIIKGHPSSGANVLTF.